This TCR beta chain comes out of a study of blood T cell repertoires in COVID-19. Per the original methods: Using reference gene primer amplification, nucleated cell counts were estimated. The protocol was immunoSEQ multiplex PCR, while the TCRdb copy is restricted to in-frame clones and leaves out a portion. The V and J calls and clone size come from that table; D and trimming were worked out from the DNA. The sample includes under 60,000 clones, over 80% of them seen just once. Germline assignment: CDR1 SNHLY and CDR2 FYNNEI. V shed 11 bases, J shed 8 bases, and the junction held 11 bases outside the gene matches. The CDR3 spans 14 residues.

The sequence was collected from a man between 70 and 80 years old with acute or convalescent COVID-19. Sequencing used peripheral blood. The genes are TRBV2 and TRBJ2-1; 11 positions match TRBD1. For the CDR3, the DNA is TGTGCCTTTTCCCGGGACAGGGGGTTGGATGAGCAGTTCTTC. This gives the protein CAFSRDRGLDEQFF.